This T cell receptor (beta chain) was sequenced for a study of cytomegalovirus exposure and HLA in healthy donors. Study-level findings and limits: One cluster of highly shared sequence variants probably arose as a sequencing artifact. Presence/absence results assume similar sequencing depth per donor, which may not hold.

A single count supports this clone. Its antigen is not known. Between the trimmed V and J ends, which lost 4 bases and 2 bases, there was a span of 17 bases. Germline values: CDR1 SGHAT, CDR2 FQNNGV. The CDR3 consists of 16 residues. The PCR used 60 Vbeta and 13 Jbeta primers. TCRdb keeps only in-frame clones here, not all; method: immunoSEQ multiplex PCR. The sample lists about 150,000 clones; 75% to 80% were seen once. Sequenced input: PBMCs. This sequence was found in a woman younger than 45 in good health and CMV-seronegative. J is TRBJ2-5 and V is TRBV11-2, with D maybe TRBD2 (5 bases). DNA for the CDR3: TGTGCCAGCAGCTCACAGCCCGCAACGGGACAAGAGACCCAGTACTTC. Translated: CASSSQPATGQETQYF.